The text below deals with one T cell receptor beta chain. Its antigen is not identified. The CDR3 has 11 residues. CDR1 and CDR2 from the germline V gene are SQVTM and ANQGSEA. Trimming took off 4 bases at V and 4 bases at J, with 8 bases between the two ends. Sample time point: after dendritic cell vaccination, including at tumor progression/relapse. Blood PBMC samples: pre-vaccination, two weeks post third vaccination, and at tumor progression. These data come from a study of glioma-infiltrating T cells after dendritic cell vaccination. At the level of the study: Autologous tumor lysate-pulsed dendritic cell vaccination was given between the early 2000s and the early 2010s. Monocyte-derived dendritic cells, cultured approximately seven days with IL-4 and GM-CSF, were pulsed with autologous tumor lysate.

Repertoires were generated with immunoSEQ multiplex PCR, while TCRdb's copy carries only in-frame clones and drops some. The repertoire consists of 65,000 or so clones, with roughly 86% occurring once and the leading ten covering around 10%. Findings and limits, study-wide: Higher TCR clonality did not directly relate to longer survival.

The source was blood, collected after dendritic cell vaccination. This TCR was recovered from a human donor with glioblastoma. The V gene is TRBV29-1, the J gene TRBJ2-7; D might be TRBD2 (6 bases). CDR3 DNA: TGCAGCGTTGTTCGGGAGTACGAGCAGTACTTC. Encoded protein: CSVVREYEQYF.